This T cell receptor (beta chain) was recorded in a study of blood T cell repertoires in COVID-19. Study-wide background: Researchers got acute and convalescent COVID-19 samples from the United States, Italy and Spain. In each case, the material was cDNA or gDNA derived from T cells, B-cell-depleted T cells, or PBMCs.

Sequencing used immunoSEQ multiplex PCR; TCRdb keeps in-frame clones, though not all of them. Of 300,000 or so clones in the sample, 89% were seen once. Each participant's cohort was designated according to participant-reported clinical history. The TCR comes from a woman aged 50 to 65 who had been exposed to COVID-19. The sample was PBMCs or T cells enriched from blood (not recorded which).

This CDR3 is CASSLGADYNSPLHF. In DNA, the CDR3 is TGTGCCAGCAGCTTAGGCGCGGACTATAATTCACCCCTCCACTTT. The chain employs TRBV11-2 and TRBJ1-6; D is uncertain. CDR1 and CDR2 (germline): SGHAT, FQNNGV. With 1 base removed from V and 3 bases from J, the gap between germline ends came to 7 bases. The CDR3 is made up of 15 amino acids. The full variable domain, its missing parts supplied by reference TRBV11-2 and TRBJ1-6, is EAGVAQSPRYKIIEKRQSVAFWCNPISGHATLYWYQQILGQGPKLLIQFQNNGVVDDSQLPKDRFSAERLKGVDSTLKIQPAKLEDSAVYLCASSLGADYNSPLHFGNGTRLTVT.